This note documents a single T cell receptor beta chain sequence. Its specificity is not known. These data belong to a study of graft-versus-host responses after intestinal transplantation. Background on the study: Transplantation in recipients was multivisceral, liver-intestinal, or isolated intestinal. For approximately three years after anti-thymocyte globulin induction, all recipients took tacrolimus and steroids.

CDR3 length: 11 residues. Germline values: CDR1 DFQATT, CDR2 SNEGSKA (reference sequence). Trimming shortened V by 3 bases and J by 7 bases, and 9 bases separated the two germline ends. Profiling relied on immunoSEQ multiplex PCR, and the TCRdb table lists in-frame clones only, not all of them. The table has about 40,000 clones, over 90% seen once; the top ten hold approximately 4%. Study findings and constraints: Early post-transplant HvG declines tracked with peak circulating GvH clone levels. When patients had graft-donor T cell macrochimerism, their allografts held high graft-versus-host to host-versus-graft clonal ratios.

The V gene is TRBV20-1, the J gene TRBJ1-2; tentatively, D is TRBD1 (5 bases). The sample was PBMCs, taken 700 to 850 days after intestinal transplantation. The receptor was derived from a human patient who received an intestinal transplant, so some T cells may come from the graft donor. For the CDR3, the DNA is TGCAGTGCTAGGTGGGGCCCTGGCTACACCTTC. It yields the protein CSARWGPGYTF.